One sample yielded the 18 T cell receptor beta chains listed below, sequenced in a study of blood T cell repertoires in COVID-19. The method was immunoSEQ multiplex PCR; TCRdb's version includes in-frame clones alone and lacks a portion of them. The data show roughly 150,000 clones, approximately 88% seen once. The sample comprised peripheral blood. The receptors originated from a human donor in a cohort sampled during active COVID-19.

The CDR3 DNA follows: TGTGCCAGTAGGCGGGTTAACTATGGCTACACCTTC. Residues: CASRRVNYGYTF. The rearrangement uses TRBV19 and TRBJ1-2; no firm D call. The germline V and J ends were trimmed by 6 bases and 1 base, with 6 bases remaining between them. Germline CDR1 and CDR2: LNHDA and SQIVND (reference sequence). This CDR3 comprises 12 residues.

V usage is TRBV24-1 and J usage is TRBJ2-2; 7 bases match TRBD1. This CDR3 has 15 residues. V lost 9 bases to trimming and J lost 1 base; unmatched junction nucleotides: 7. Per germline, CDR1 KGHDR and CDR2 SFDVKD. This CDR3 reads CATGARDRNTGELFF. Here the CDR3 DNA reads TGTGCCACCGGGGCGAGGGACAGGAACACCGGGGAGCTGTTTTTT.

The chain joins TRBV5-1 to TRBJ2-7, with 8 bases that match TRBD1. V lost 5 bases and J lost 7; bases outside the gene matches: 11. CDR1 is SGHRS and CDR2 is YFSETQ in the germline V gene. CDR3 length equals 14 residues. The CDR3 nucleotides are TGCGCCAGCAGTTATTACAGGGGGGCCGAGGAGCAGTACTTC. Translated: CASSYYRGAEEQYF.

The V and J genes are TRBV18 and TRBJ1-6, with 7 bases that match TRBD1. The length of the CDR3 is 13 residues. The trim removed 6 bases at V and 7 bases at J, leaving 3 bases unmatched. Germline values: CDR1 KGHSH, CDR2 LQKENI. The CDR3 sequence is CASSRTGNSPLHF. In DNA form, the CDR3 reads TGTGCCAGCTCCCGGACAGGCAATTCACCCCTCCACTTT. Full variable domain (remainder filled in from reference TRBV18 and TRBJ1-6): NAGVMQNPRHLVRRRGQEARLRCSPMKGHSHVYWYRQLPEEGLKFMVYLQKENIIDESGMPKERFSAEFPKEGPSILRIQQVVRGDSAAYFCASSRTGNSPLHFGNGTRLTVT.

CDR3 amino acids: CASSLGQGPYEQYF. The DNA of the CDR3 is TGTGCCAGCTCACTTGGACAGGGACCCTACGAGCAGTACTTC. This chain connects TRBV18 to TRBJ2-7; 8 nucleotides align to TRBD1. The CDR3 is 14 residues long. V was pared by 4 bases and J by 2 bases, with 4 bases of the junction left unmatched. CDR1 KGHSH and CDR2 LQKENI come from the germline V gene. The whole variable domain, filled in from reference TRBV18 and TRBJ2-7, reads NAGVMQNPRHLVRRRGQEARLRCSPMKGHSHVYWYRQLPEEGLKFMVYLQKENIIDESGMPKERFSAEFPKEGPSILRIQQVVRGDSAAYFCASSLGQGPYEQYFGPGTRLTVT.

There are a few counts of this clone. This sequence joins TRBV6-5 and TRBJ1-1; 7 bases are shared with TRBD1. Germline-derived CDR1 and CDR2 are MNHEY and SVGAGI. The CDR3 has 14 residues. Trimming removed 5 bases from V and 4 bases from J; junction bases left unmatched: 7. The CDR3 DNA reads TGTGCCAGCAGTCAGGGACAGATAAGCACTGAAGCTTTCTTT. Its translation is CASSQGQISTEAFF.

The chain links TRBV10-3 to TRBJ1-1; a weak D match, TRBD1 (6 bases). From germline, CDR1 is ENHRY and CDR2 SYGVKD. Trimming took 6 bases from V and 5 from J, leaving 19 bases between them. The length of the CDR3 is 15 residues. The CDR3 DNA is TGTGCCATCAGCCTCGGCACAGGGAGTCGGACTGAAGCTTTCTTT. It yields the protein CAISLGTGSRTEAFF.

V gene TRBV7-2 combines with J gene TRBJ2-7; 7 nucleotides agree with TRBD1. The CDR3 is 16 residues long. Per germline, CDR1 SGHTA and CDR2 FQGNSA. Trimming removed 1 base from V and 0 bases from J; junction bases left unmatched: 6. Here the CDR3 DNA reads TGTGCCAGCAGCTTAGATACAGGGGCAAACTCCTACGAGCAGTACTTC. This sequence encodes CASSLDTGANSYEQYF.

The V call is TRBV6-5, the J call TRBJ2-3; TRBD2 agrees at 8 bases. Germline values: CDR1 MNHEY, CDR2 SVGAGI. The V gene end was trimmed by 7 bases and the J gene end by 2 bases; junction bases not matched to a gene: 8. This CDR3 spans 15 amino acids. The chain's CDR3 is CASNFGGGPTDTQYF. The CDR3 region has the DNA TGTGCCAGCAACTTCGGCGGGGGGCCCACAGATACGCAGTATTTT.

The chain joins TRBV27 to TRBJ1-4, with D possibly being TRBD1 (6 bases). Trimming stripped 0 bases from V and 11 bases from J, with 16 bases between. The CDR3 length is 15 residues. The germline V gene has CDR1 MNHEY and CDR2 SMNVEV (reference sequence). The DNA for the CDR3 is TGTGCCAGCAGTTTATCGCTTGCACAGGGCCTTAAACTGTTTTTT. Its protein is CASSLSLAQGLKLFF.

The V and J genes are TRBV19 and TRBJ1-1; D unresolved. The CDR3 runs to 12 residues. Trimming took off 6 bases at V and 3 bases at J, with 8 bases between the two ends. Germline-derived CDR1 and CDR2 are LNHDA and SQIVND (reference sequence). CDR3 DNA sequence: TGTGCCAGTAGCCCGGGTGACACTGAAGCTTTCTTT. Amino acid sequence: CASSPGDTEAFF.

The CDR3 loop is CASSGGAGGPPGYNEQFF. The CDR3 DNA reads TGTGCCAGCAGCGGGGGAGCAGGGGGCCCTCCGGGGTACAATGAGCAGTTCTTC. The V gene is TRBV9, the J gene TRBJ2-1, with 8 bases fitting TRBD1. The CDR3 contains 18 residues. Germline V CDR1 and CDR2: SGDLS, YYNGEE. Trimming took 3 bases from V and 4 from J; bases not matched to a gene: 15.

The chain links TRBV6-5 to TRBJ2-7, with a tentative D call TRBD2 (7 bases). This CDR3 region has 14 residues. In germline, CDR1 is MNHEY, CDR2 SVGAGI. Trimming removed 9 bases from V and 1 base from J, with 16 bases in between. The CDR3 protein is CASGRGATSYEQYF. CDR3 nucleotides: TGTGCCAGTGGACGGGGGGCAACGTCCTACGAGCAGTACTTC.

This sequence joins TRBV27 and TRBJ1-4; D is ambiguous. CDR3 length equals 14 residues. The germline V and J ends were trimmed by 3 bases and 6 bases, with 11 bases remaining between them. Germline V gene data show CDR1 as MNHEY and CDR2 as SMNVEV (reference sequence). CDR3 in DNA: TGTGCCAGCAGTTTCGGCCCCGAGGATGAAAAACTGTTTTTT. Protein product: CASSFGPEDEKLFF.

The V call is TRBV29-1, the J call TRBJ1-3; D is ambiguous. The germline gives CDR1 SQVTM, CDR2 ANQGSEA. The CDR3 loop spans 13 amino acids. The V gene lost 1 base and the J gene lost 0 bases, with 4 bases spanning the gap. The CDR3 region has the DNA TGCAGCGTTGAAGTCCACTCTGGAAACACCATATATTTT. It is translated as CSVEVHSGNTIYF.

The chain is built from TRBV27 and TRBJ2-7; 10 positions match TRBD2. The CDR3 sequence is 14 residues long. CDR1 is MNHEY and CDR2 is SMNVEV in the germline V gene (reference sequence). The trim removed 6 bases at V and 4 bases at J, leaving 6 bases unmatched. The CDR3 reads CASRRSGGMYEQYF. The CDR3, as DNA: TGTGCCAGCAGACGTAGCGGGGGGATGTACGAGCAGTACTTC.

The genes are TRBV4-1 and TRBJ2-1, with a possible D match to TRBD2 (6 bases). Germline-derived CDR1 and CDR2 are MGHRA and YSYEKL. The CDR3 totals 13 residues. V was trimmed by 3 bases and J by 8 bases, leaving 11 bases between them. Here the CDR3 reads CASSHQLADEQFF. CDR3 in DNA: TGCGCCAGCAGCCACCAACTAGCTGATGAGCAGTTCTTC.

The chain's CDR3 is CASSADFNSPLHF. DNA for the CDR3: TGTGCCAGCTCGGCGGACTTTAATTCACCCCTCCACTTT. V is TRBV6-5 and J is TRBJ1-6, with D hard to call. The CDR3 has 13 residues. The germline V and J ends were trimmed by 8 bases and 6 bases, with 11 bases remaining between them. Germline assignment: CDR1 MNHEY and CDR2 SVGAGI.